This T cell receptor beta chain stems from a study of PD-1 blockade in classical Hodgkin lymphoma. Overall study results and limits: Baseline TCR diversity was reportedly lower in newly diagnosed patients than in healthy donors. It was reported as lower still in relapsed/refractory patients. The baseline diversity of complete responders showed similarity to that of newly diagnosed patients. A significant rise in TCR diversity was seen by C4D1 for CD4+ cells but not for CD8+ cells.

CDR3 size: 17 residues. Germline lookup yields CDR1 SGHTA and CDR2 FQGNSA. Trimming cost V 2 bases and J 6 bases, with 23 bases left between them. The sample's time point: cycle 4 day 1 (C4D1), after 6 weeks of nivolumab. Every patient experienced relapse after autologous stem cell transplantation, and brentuximab vedotin exposure varied. Of note for this clone: Antigen: not known.

The protocol was immunoSEQ multiplex PCR, while the TCRdb copy is restricted to in-frame clones and leaves out a portion. The profile shows tens of thousands of clones, about 80% of them singletons. This sequence originates from a human donor with classical Hodgkin lymphoma. Sequencing used peripheral blood mononuclear cells (PBMCs), obtained before the fourth cycle of nivolumab. The chain links TRBV7-2 to TRBJ2-7; D possibly corresponds to TRBD2 (6 bases). DNA for the CDR3: TGTGCCAGCAGCTTAAGCTCAGGAGGGGTCTCCTCGGGCGAGCAGTACTTC. Translation: CASSLSSGGVSSGEQYF.